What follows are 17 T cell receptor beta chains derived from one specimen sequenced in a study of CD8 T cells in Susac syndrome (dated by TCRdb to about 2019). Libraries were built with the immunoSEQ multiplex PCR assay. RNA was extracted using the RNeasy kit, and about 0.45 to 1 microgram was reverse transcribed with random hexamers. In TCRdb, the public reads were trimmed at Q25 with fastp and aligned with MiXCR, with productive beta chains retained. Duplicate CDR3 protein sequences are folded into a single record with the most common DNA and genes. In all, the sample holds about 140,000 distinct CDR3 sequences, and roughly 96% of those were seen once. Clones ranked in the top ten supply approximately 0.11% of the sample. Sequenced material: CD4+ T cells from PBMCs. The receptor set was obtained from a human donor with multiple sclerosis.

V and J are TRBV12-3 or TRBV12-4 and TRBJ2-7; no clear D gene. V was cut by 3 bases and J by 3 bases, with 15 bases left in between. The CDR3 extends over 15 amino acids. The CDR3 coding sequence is TGTGCCAGCAGTTTCTCCCCCCCAACCATCTACGAGCAGTACTTC. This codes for CASSFSPPTIYEQYF.

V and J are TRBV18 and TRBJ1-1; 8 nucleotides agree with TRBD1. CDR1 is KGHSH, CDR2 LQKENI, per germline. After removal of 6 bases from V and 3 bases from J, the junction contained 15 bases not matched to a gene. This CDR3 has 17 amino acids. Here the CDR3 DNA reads TGTGCCAGCTCGTCCTTACCGCAGGGGGCGGCGGACACTGAAGCTTTCTTT. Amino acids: CASSSLPQGAADTEAFF.

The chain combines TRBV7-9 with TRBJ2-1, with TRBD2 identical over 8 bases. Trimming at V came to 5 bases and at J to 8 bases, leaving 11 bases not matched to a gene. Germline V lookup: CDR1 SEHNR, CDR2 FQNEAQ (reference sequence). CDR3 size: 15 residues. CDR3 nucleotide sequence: TGTGCCAGCAGCCCCGGACTAGCCTTTAGCTATGAGCAGTTCTTC. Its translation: CASSPGLAFSYEQFF.

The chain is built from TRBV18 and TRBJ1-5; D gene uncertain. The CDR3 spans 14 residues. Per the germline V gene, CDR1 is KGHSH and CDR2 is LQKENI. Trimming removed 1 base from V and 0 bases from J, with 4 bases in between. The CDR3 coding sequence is TGTGCCAGCTCACCACTTGATAGCAATCAGCCCCAGCATTTT. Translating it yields CASSPLDSNQPQHF.

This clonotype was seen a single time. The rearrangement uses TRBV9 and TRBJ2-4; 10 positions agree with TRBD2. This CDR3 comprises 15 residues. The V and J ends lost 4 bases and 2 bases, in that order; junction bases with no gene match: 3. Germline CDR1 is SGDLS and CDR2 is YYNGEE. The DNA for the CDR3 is TGTGCCAGCAGCCTAGCGGGAGAGCCCAAAAACATTCAGTACTTC. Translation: CASSLAGEPKNIQYF.

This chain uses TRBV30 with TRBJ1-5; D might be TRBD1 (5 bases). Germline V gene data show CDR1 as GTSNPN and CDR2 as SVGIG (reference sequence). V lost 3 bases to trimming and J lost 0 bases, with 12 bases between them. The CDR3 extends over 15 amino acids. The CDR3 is CAWSTGGYSNQPQHF. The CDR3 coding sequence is TGTGCCTGGAGCACGGGGGGTTATAGCAATCAGCCCCAGCATTTT.

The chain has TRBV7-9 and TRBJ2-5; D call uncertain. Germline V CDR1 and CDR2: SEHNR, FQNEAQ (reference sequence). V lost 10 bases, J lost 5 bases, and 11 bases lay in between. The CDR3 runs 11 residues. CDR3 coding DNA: TGTGCCACCGCTACCGCCGAGACCCAGTACTTC. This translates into CATATAETQYF.

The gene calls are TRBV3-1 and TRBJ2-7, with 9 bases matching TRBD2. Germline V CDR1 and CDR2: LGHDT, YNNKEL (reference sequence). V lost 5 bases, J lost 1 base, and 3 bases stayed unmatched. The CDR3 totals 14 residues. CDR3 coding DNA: TGTGCCAGCAGCATAAGCGGGGGGTCCTACGAGCAGTACTTC. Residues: CASSISGGSYEQYF.

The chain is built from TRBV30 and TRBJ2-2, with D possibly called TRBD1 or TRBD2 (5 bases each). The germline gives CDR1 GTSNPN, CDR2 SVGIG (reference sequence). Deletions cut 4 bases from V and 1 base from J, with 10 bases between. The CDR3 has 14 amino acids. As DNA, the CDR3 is TGTGCCTGGACCGGGACGGTGAACACCGGGGAGCTGTTTTTT. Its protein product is CAWTGTVNTGELFF.

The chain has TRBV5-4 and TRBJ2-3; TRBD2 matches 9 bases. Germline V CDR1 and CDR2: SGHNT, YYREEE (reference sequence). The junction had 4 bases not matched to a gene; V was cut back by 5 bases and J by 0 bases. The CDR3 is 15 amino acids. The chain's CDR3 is CASSSLAGSTDTQYF. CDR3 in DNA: TGTGCCAGCAGTTCCCTAGCGGGGAGCACAGATACGCAGTATTTT.

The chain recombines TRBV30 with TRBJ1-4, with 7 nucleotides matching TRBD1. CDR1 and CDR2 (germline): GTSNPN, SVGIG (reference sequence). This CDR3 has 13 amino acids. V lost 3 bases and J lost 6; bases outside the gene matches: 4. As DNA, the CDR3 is TGTGCCTGGAGCCCGGGACAGTATGAAAAACTGTTTTTT. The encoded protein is CAWSPGQYEKLFF.

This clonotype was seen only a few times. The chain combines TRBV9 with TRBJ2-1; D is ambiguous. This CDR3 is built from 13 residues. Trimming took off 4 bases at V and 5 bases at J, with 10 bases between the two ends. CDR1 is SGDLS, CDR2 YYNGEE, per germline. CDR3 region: CASSPRPDNEQFF. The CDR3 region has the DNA TGTGCCAGCAGCCCAAGACCAGACAATGAGCAGTTCTTC. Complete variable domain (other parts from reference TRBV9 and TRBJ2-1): DSGVTQTPKHLITATGQRVTLRCSPRSGDLSVYWYQQSLDQGLQFLIQYYNGEERAKGNILERFSAQQFPDLHSELNLSSLELGDSALYFCASSPRPDNEQFFGPGTRLTVL.

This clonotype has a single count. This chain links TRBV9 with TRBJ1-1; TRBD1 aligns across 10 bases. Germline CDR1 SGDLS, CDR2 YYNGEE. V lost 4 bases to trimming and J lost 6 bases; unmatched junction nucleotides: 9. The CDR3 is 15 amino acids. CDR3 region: CASSPRQGAVAEAFF. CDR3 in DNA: TGTGCCAGCAGCCCGCGACAGGGGGCTGTCGCTGAAGCTTTCTTT.

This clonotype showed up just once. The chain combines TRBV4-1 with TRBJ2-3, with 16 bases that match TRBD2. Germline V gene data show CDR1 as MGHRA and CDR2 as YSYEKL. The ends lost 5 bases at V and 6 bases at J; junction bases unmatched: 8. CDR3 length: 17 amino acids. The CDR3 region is CASSKGLAGGPSDTQYF. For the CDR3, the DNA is TGCGCCAGCAGCAAGGGACTAGCGGGGGGGCCATCGGATACGCAGTATTTT.

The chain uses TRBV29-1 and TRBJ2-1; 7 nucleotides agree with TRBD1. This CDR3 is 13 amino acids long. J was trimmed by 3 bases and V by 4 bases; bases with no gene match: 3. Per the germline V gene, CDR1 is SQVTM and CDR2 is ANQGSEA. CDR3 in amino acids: CSVVGQDYNEQFF. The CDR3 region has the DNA TGCAGCGTTGTCGGACAGGACTACAATGAGCAGTTCTTC.

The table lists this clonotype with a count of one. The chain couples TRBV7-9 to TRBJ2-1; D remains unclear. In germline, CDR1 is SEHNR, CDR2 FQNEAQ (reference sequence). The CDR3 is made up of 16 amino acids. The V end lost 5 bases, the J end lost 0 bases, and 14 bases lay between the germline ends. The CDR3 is CASSPPGGFSYNEQFF. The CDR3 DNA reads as TGTGCCAGCAGCCCCCCGGGCGGATTCTCCTACAATGAGCAGTTCTTC.

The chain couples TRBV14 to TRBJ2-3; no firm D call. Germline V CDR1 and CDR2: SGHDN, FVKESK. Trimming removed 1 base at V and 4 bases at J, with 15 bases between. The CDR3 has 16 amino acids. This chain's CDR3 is CASSQAVVTFSDTQYF. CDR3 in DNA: TGTGCCAGCAGCCAAGCGGTGGTCACCTTCTCAGATACGCAGTATTTT.